The 10 T cell receptor beta chains given below trace back to one sample, sequenced in a study of vaccination effects on CD4 cells after COVID-19. The method was immunoSEQ multiplex PCR; TCRdb's version includes in-frame clones alone and lacks a portion of them. This sample carries approximately 16,000 clones, approximately 70% of them seen once, and the ten largest clones take approximately 10%. ViraFEST expansion of antigen-specific CD4+ T cells with viral peptide pools preceded sequencing. At the end of nine to ten days of culture, CD4+ T cells were isolated. Vaccine administered to participants consisted of two doses of either BNT162b2 or mRNA-1273. Their cognate antigens are unknown. The specimen was CD4+ T cells from PBMCs cultured with SARS-CoV-2 spike peptides, collected after COVID-19 vaccination. Source of these receptors: a human donor who received a COVID-19 vaccine.

This rearrangement joins TRBV9 to TRBJ2-5; no clear D gene. The germline V gene has CDR1 SGDLS and CDR2 YYNGEE. The V end was cut by 4 bases, the J end by 1 base, with 2 bases between. The CDR3 extends over 11 amino acids. CDR3: CASSTQETQYF. In nucleotides, the CDR3 is TGTGCCAGCAGCACCCAAGAGACCCAGTACTTC.

This clone was observed a handful of times. The chain has TRBV19 and TRBJ1-6; TRBD1 matches at 11 bases. The J segment lost 6 bases and the V segment lost 3 bases, leaving 4 bases of the junction unmatched. This CDR3 has 16 amino acids. CDR1 is LNHDA and CDR2 is SQIVND in the germline V gene (reference sequence). In nucleotides, the CDR3 is TGTGCCAGTAGTATCGGGACAGGGGGTTTTAATTCACCCCTCCACTTT. Translation: CASSIGTGGFNSPLHF.

The chain has TRBV29-1 and TRBJ2-5; D unresolved. Between the trimmed V and J ends, which lost 7 bases and 4 bases, there was a span of 16 bases. This CDR3 spans 13 amino acids. CDR1 SQVTM and CDR2 ANQGSEA come from the germline V gene. The CDR3 region is CSAEQNRVETQYF. As DNA, the CDR3 is TGCAGCGCCGAACAGAATAGGGTAGAGACCCAGTACTTC.

The V and J genes are TRBV9 and TRBJ2-1, with D perhaps being TRBD1 or TRBD2 (5 bases each). Germline assignment: CDR1 SGDLS and CDR2 YYNGEE. V was cut by 0 bases and J by 5 bases, with 12 bases left in between. The CDR3 sequence is 15 residues long. CDR3 in amino acids: CASSVEWGSNNEQFF. The CDR3 nucleotides are TGTGCCAGCAGCGTAGAGTGGGGGAGTAACAATGAGCAGTTCTTC.

V and J are TRBV24-1 and TRBJ2-1; D is unclear. There are 14 residues in the CDR3. Germline assignment: CDR1 KGHDR and CDR2 SFDVKD. The ends were cut back, 0 bases at V and 7 bases at J, with 9 bases in the middle. The chain's CDR3 is CATSDLQAGNEQFF. For the CDR3, the DNA is TGTGCCACCAGTGATTTGCAGGCCGGGAATGAGCAGTTCTTC.

V usage is TRBV19 and J usage is TRBJ1-4, with 9 bases fitting TRBD1. The V and J ends lost 3 bases and 8 bases, in that order; junction bases with no gene match: 4. Germline CDR1 LNHDA, CDR2 SQIVND (reference sequence). The CDR3 has 14 residues. CDR3 protein: CASSIRQGGEKLFF. The CDR3 nucleotides read TGTGCCAGTAGTATCCGACAGGGGGGCGAAAAACTGTTTTTT.

The chain joins TRBV7-2 to TRBJ1-6, with TRBD1 matching 11 bases. The CDR3 length is 15 residues. Germline assignment: CDR1 SGHTA and CDR2 FQGNSA. The J segment lost 10 bases and the V segment lost 3 bases, leaving 5 bases of the junction unmatched. The CDR3 loop is CASSFVGTGGSPLHF. In DNA form, the CDR3 reads TGTGCCAGCAGCTTTGTCGGGACAGGGGGATCACCCCTCCACTTT.

The rearrangement links TRBV28 to TRBJ1-6, with D maybe TRBD1 (5 bases). The ends were cut back, 5 bases at V and 11 bases at J, with 19 bases in the middle. The CDR3 is 15 residues long. The V gene's germline CDR1 is MDHEN and CDR2 SYDVKM. CDR3 sequence (DNA): TGTGCCAGCAGTCTTCTAGGGACCGAGTCAGCACCCCTCCACTTT. This encodes CASSLLGTESAPLHF.

This chain uses TRBV7-8 with TRBJ2-1; 9 bases are shared with TRBD2. The V gene end was trimmed by 5 bases and the J gene end by 6 bases; junction bases not matched to a gene: 8. CDR1 is SGHVS, CDR2 FQNEAQ, per germline. The CDR3 spans 15 residues. In DNA, the CDR3 is TGTGCCAGCAGCCGAAGCGGGGGGACTGTCAATGAGCAGTTCTTC. This gives the protein CASSRSGGTVNEQFF.

The chain links TRBV4-3 to TRBJ1-3, with 10 nucleotides matching TRBD1. Germline assignment: CDR1 LGHNA and CDR2 YSLEER. The V and J ends lost 4 bases and 1 base, in that order; junction bases with no gene match: 4. This CDR3 spans 16 amino acids. The CDR3 nucleotides are TGCGCCAGCAGCCGCGCGGGACAGGGGTCTGGAAACACCATATATTTT. As protein: CASSRAGQGSGNTIYF.